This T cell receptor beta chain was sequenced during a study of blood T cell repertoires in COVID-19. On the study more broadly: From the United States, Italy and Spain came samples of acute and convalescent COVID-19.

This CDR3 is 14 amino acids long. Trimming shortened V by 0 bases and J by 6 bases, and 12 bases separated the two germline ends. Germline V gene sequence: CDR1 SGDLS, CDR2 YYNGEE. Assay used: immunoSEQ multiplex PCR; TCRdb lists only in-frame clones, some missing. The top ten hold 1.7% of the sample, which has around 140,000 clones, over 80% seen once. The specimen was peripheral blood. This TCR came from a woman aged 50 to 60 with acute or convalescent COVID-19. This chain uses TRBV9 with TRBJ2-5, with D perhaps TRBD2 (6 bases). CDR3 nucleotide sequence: TGTGCCAGCAGCGTAGAAACTAGCTGGCAGACCCAGTACTTC. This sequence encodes CASSVETSWQTQYF.